This T cell receptor (beta chain) was profiled in a study of blood T cells in healthy people across ages. Notes on this clonotype: Its target is unknown.

For the second PCR, which ran for about 6 to 11 cycles, a sample-barcoded 5' primer and a J-beta primer mix were used. TCRdb processed the 5' RACE reads anew with MiXCR; each CDR3 protein has one entry. This table holds about 1.5 million distinct CDR3 sequences, around 39% found once. Whole-study results and caveats: The long-lived group displayed more naive CD4+ cells, plus higher diversity, than the aged donors did.

The sequencing sample was made of blood. The TCR sequence derives from a woman between 18 and 30 years old in good health.

The CDR3 bases are TGTGCCAGCAGTTATGCGCTCGCCAGGGATAACGAGCAGTACTTC. Translation: CASSYALARDNEQYF. This chain uses TRBV6-5 with TRBJ2-4; possible D gene TRBD1, 5 bases. The DNA end favors TRBJ2-7, so the J call may be wrong. The CDR3 runs 15 residues. CDR1 is MNHEY, CDR2 SVGAGI, per germline.